Listed here are 25 T cell receptor beta chains from one sample, sequenced in a study of OX40 agonist ivuxolimab in advanced cancers. Some clones are missing from TCRdb's copy, which holds only in-frame ones; the method was immunoSEQ multiplex PCR. The sample carries approximately 62,000 clones, nearly 90% recorded once. The input for sequencing was CD4+ or CD8+ T cells sorted from blood, taken in a trial of the OX40 agonist ivuxolimab. The receptor set was obtained from an adult with an advanced solid tumor such as melanoma, head and neck, liver or kidney cancer.

The chain couples TRBV5-6 to TRBJ2-6, with D tentatively TRBD1 (6 bases). Germline CDR1 SGHDT, CDR2 YYEEEE. This CDR3 has 16 amino acids. The germline V and J ends were trimmed by 2 bases and 4 bases, with 13 bases remaining between them. The CDR3 coding sequence is TGTGCCAGCAGCTTTCTGTCAGGGGCCGGGGCCAACGTCCTGACTTTC. It yields the protein CASSFLSGAGANVLTF.

This clone occurred once. In DNA, the CDR3 is TGTGCCAGCAGTCTTCAGCGGGAGAGGGCGGATGAGCAGTTCTTC. It encodes CASSLQRERADEQFF. The V and J genes are TRBV27 and TRBJ2-1, with 8 bases aligning to TRBD2. This CDR3 is 15 amino acids long. V lost 5 bases to trimming and J lost 8 bases; unmatched junction nucleotides: 11. Germline assignment: CDR1 MNHEY and CDR2 SMNVEV (reference sequence).

Here the CDR3 DNA reads TGTGCCAGCAGCTTAGCGACGGCCGGGGGCCTACTGAGGAAGACATCGAACACTGAAGCTTTCTTT. Amino acid sequence: CASSLATAGGLLRKTSNTEAFF. V is TRBV7-6 and J is TRBJ1-1, with D possibly TRBD1 on 6 matching bases. Trimming removed 0 bases at V and 1 base at J, with 30 bases between. The germline CDR1 and CDR2 sequences are SGHVS and FNYEAQ. CDR3 length: 22 amino acids.

The chain uses TRBV7-9 and TRBJ1-1; D uncertain. V dropped 1 base and J dropped 8 bases, with 17 bases sitting between them. The CDR3 loop spans 15 amino acids. Germline V gene data show CDR1 as SEHNR and CDR2 as FQNEAQ (reference sequence). The DNA of the CDR3 is TGTGCCAGCAGCTTAGGGGTCGAAGGTTTGGGCGAAGCTTTCTTT. This gives the protein CASSLGVEGLGEAFF.

The V and J genes are TRBV7-2 and TRBJ1-6, with unresolved D. Trimming stripped 5 bases from V and 7 bases from J, with 15 bases between. The CDR3 spans 15 residues. Germline assignment: CDR1 SGHTA and CDR2 FQGNSA. This CDR3 is CASSARRRANSPLHF. The CDR3 nucleotides are TGTGCCAGCAGCGCAAGACGGAGGGCCAATTCACCCCTCCACTTT.

The chain recombines TRBV10-3 with TRBJ2-5; D not resolved. The V and J ends lost 6 bases and 4 bases respectively, with 15 bases between them. The CDR3 totals 14 residues. The V gene's germline CDR1 is ENHRY and CDR2 SYGVKD. CDR3 bases: TGTGCCATCAGCCCCGAGGACGGCCTAGAGACCCAGTACTTC. Translated: CAISPEDGLETQYF.

Written as DNA, the CDR3 is TGTGCCAGCAGTTTATCGGGACAGGGTTCGAGGCTCGCCGGGGAGCTGTTTTTT. This codes for CASSLSGQGSRLAGELFF. The gene calls are TRBV28 and TRBJ2-2, with TRBD1 matching over 9 bases. With 1 base clipped from V and 6 bases from J, the junction kept 12 bases outside the gene matches. CDR1 and CDR2 (germline): MDHEN, SYDVKM. The CDR3 is 18 amino acids.

The chain uses TRBV6-5 and TRBJ2-1; no clear D. V shed 0 bases and J shed 8 bases, with 11 bases lying between them. Germline V lookup: CDR1 MNHEY, CDR2 SVGAGI. This CDR3 is 14 amino acids long. Written as DNA, the CDR3 is TGTGCCAGCAGTTACTCAGGAAGGGTCTATGAGCAGTTCTTC. It yields the protein CASSYSGRVYEQFF.

The chain uses TRBV9 and TRBJ2-1, with 10 bases that match TRBD2. The junction had 24 bases not matched to a gene; V was cut back by 0 bases and J by 0 bases. There are 24 residues in the CDR3. The V gene's germline CDR1 is SGDLS and CDR2 YYNGEE. CDR3 DNA: TGTGCCAGCAGCGTAGGAGGGCGGGCTAGCGGGAGACTCCAACTCTTCAGCTCCTACAATGAGCAGTTCTTC. Its protein is CASSVGGRASGRLQLFSSYNEQFF.

V is TRBV5-1 and J is TRBJ1-3, with 7 positions matching TRBD1. From germline, CDR1 is SGHRS and CDR2 YFSETQ. There are 15 residues in the CDR3. The V gene end was trimmed by 4 bases and the J gene end by 0 bases; junction bases not matched to a gene: 4. The CDR3 sequence: CASSAGQSSGNTIYF. CDR3 nucleotides: TGCGCCAGCAGCGCGGGACAGAGCTCTGGAAACACCATATATTTT.

This sequence joins TRBV6-1 and TRBJ1-1, with 7 nucleotides matching TRBD1. CDR3 size: 17 residues. Germline-derived CDR1 and CDR2 are MNHNS and SASEGT. Trimming cost V 3 bases and J 2 bases; bases outside gene matches: 12. In DNA, the CDR3 is TGTGCCAGCAGTGATACCCCTTCGATAGGGGGCAACACTGAAGCTTTCTTT. Its protein product is CASSDTPSIGGNTEAFF.

The CDR3 reads CASSTPTNIMPASGSSREQFF. CDR3 DNA: TGCGCCAGCAGCACGCCGACGAATATAATGCCGGCTAGCGGGAGTTCACGGGAGCAGTTCTTC. The chain has TRBV5-1 and TRBJ2-1; 10 nucleotides line up with TRBD2. V lost 4 bases and J lost 10; bases outside the gene matches: 29. The V gene's germline CDR1 is SGHRS and CDR2 YFSETQ. This CDR3 comprises 21 residues.

The chain uses TRBV28 and TRBJ2-3; possibly TRBD1 for D (8 bases). The CDR3 length is 14 residues. Between the trimmed V and J ends, which lost 3 bases and 4 bases, there was a span of 11 bases. Germline V CDR1 and CDR2: MDHEN, SYDVKM. CDR3 nucleotides: TGTGCCAGCAGTTTTACAGGGGGGGCAGATACGCAGTATTTT. Its protein product is CASSFTGGADTQYF. The complete variable domain, with remaining parts taken from reference TRBV28 and TRBJ2-3, reads DVKVTQSSRYLVKRTGEKVFLECVQDMDHENMFWYRQDPGLGLRLIYFSYDVKMKEKGDIPEGYSVSREKKERFSLILESASTNQTSMYLCASSFTGGADTQYFGPGTRLTVL.

The chain carries TRBV6-1 and TRBJ2-6; D may be TRBD1 or TRBD2 (5 bases each). Germline loops: CDR1 MNHNS, CDR2 SASEGT. This CDR3 comprises 16 residues. Trimming removed 2 bases at V and 0 bases at J, with 8 bases between. In nucleotides, the CDR3 is TGTGCCAGCAGTGAACTAGGGACCTCTGGGGCCAACGTCCTGACTTTC. Amino acid sequence: CASSELGTSGANVLTF.

The chain is built from TRBV7-2 and TRBJ2-7; maybe TRBD1 (6 bases). Trimming left V 6 bases short and J 7 bases short, with 16 bases between. This CDR3 contains 13 residues. The V gene's germline CDR1 is SGHTA and CDR2 FQGNSA. Written as DNA, the CDR3 is TGTGCCAGCAGTCGAAGGGGGTTTTGGGAGCAGTACTTC. Encoded protein: CASSRRGFWEQYF.

V usage is TRBV27 and J usage is TRBJ1-5; 8 bases match TRBD1. Unmatched junction bases numbered 8, after V lost 0 bases and J lost 4 bases. Germline loops: CDR1 MNHEY, CDR2 SMNVEV (reference sequence). The length of the CDR3 is 17 residues. The CDR3 reads CASSLSWSGGGNQPQHF. CDR3 sequence (DNA): TGTGCCAGCAGTTTATCGTGGTCAGGGGGCGGGAATCAGCCCCAGCATTTT.

The chain recombines TRBV4-3 with TRBJ1-6, with 7 bases identical to TRBD1. With V trimmed by 1 base and J by 6 bases, 3 bases remained unmatched. CDR3 length: 15 amino acids. In germline, CDR1 is LGHNA, CDR2 YSLEER. The CDR3 is CASSQGTGLNSPLHF. The CDR3 bases are TGCGCCAGCAGCCAAGGGACAGGCCTTAATTCACCCCTCCACTTT.

The chain has TRBV2 and TRBJ2-3, with D possibly matching TRBD1 (6 bases). The CDR3 sequence is 14 residues long. In germline, CDR1 is SNHLY, CDR2 FYNNEI. Trimming cost V 4 bases and J 2 bases, with 10 bases left between them. The CDR3 DNA reads as TGTGCCAGCAGTGGGACAGATTACACAGATACGCAGTATTTT. It encodes CASSGTDYTDTQYF.

Note on this clone: Other DNA variants within this sample encode the same CDR3. This rearrangement joins TRBV9 to TRBJ2-1, with D perhaps matching TRBD1 or TRBD2 (6 bases each). Germline CDR1 and CDR2: SGDLS and YYNGEE. CDR3 length equals 15 residues. Between the trimmed V and J ends, which lost 0 bases and 5 bases, there was a span of 12 bases. The CDR3 DNA reads as TGTGCCAGCAGCGTAGGGGGGGCTCACGACAATGAGCAGTTCTTC. Amino acid sequence: CASSVGGAHDNEQFF.

The V and J genes are TRBV29-1 and TRBJ1-1; D unresolved. Trimming took 4 bases from V and 0 from J, leaving 15 bases between them. Germline V gene lookup returns CDR1 SQVTM and CDR2 ANQGSEA. CDR3 length: 15 amino acids. The CDR3 sequence: CSVGRSWGMNTEAFF. CDR3 nucleotides: TGCAGCGTTGGACGGAGCTGGGGTATGAACACTGAAGCTTTCTTT.

The rearrangement links TRBV4-3 to TRBJ1-2, with a possible D match to TRBD1 (5 bases). The CDR3 has 15 residues. From germline, CDR1 is LGHNA and CDR2 YSLEER. The V end was cut by 1 base, the J end by 4 bases, with 13 bases between. This CDR3 is CASSQGKGFSYGYTF. CDR3 nucleotides: TGCGCCAGCAGCCAAGGGAAGGGGTTCAGCTATGGCTACACCTTC.

The gene calls are TRBV11-3 and TRBJ2-1, with 7 nucleotides matching TRBD2. Per germline, CDR1 SGHNT and CDR2 YENEEA. This CDR3 is 14 amino acids long. V shed 4 bases, J shed 6 bases, and the junction held 6 bases outside the gene matches. CDR3 in DNA: TGTGCCAGCAGCTCTCTGGGCGGGAGCAATGAGCAGTTCTTC. It translates to CASSSLGGSNEQFF.

A single count supports this clone. The V and J genes are TRBV18 and TRBJ2-5; D might be TRBD2 (6 bases). Trimming pared 3 bases from V and 1 base from J, leaving 18 bases between. CDR3 size: 17 residues. Germline V gives CDR1 KGHSH, CDR2 LQKENI. The CDR3 loop reads CASSPPQFRGLQETQYF. The CDR3 DNA follows: TGTGCCAGCTCACCTCCACAGTTTCGGGGACTCCAAGAGACCCAGTACTTC.

This clone was seen a few times. The genes are TRBV28 and TRBJ2-1; D not certain. Trimming shortened V by 2 bases and J by 6 bases, and 11 bases separated the two germline ends. Germline V gives CDR1 MDHEN, CDR2 SYDVKM. This CDR3 has 14 amino acids. The CDR3 nucleotides read TGTGCCAGCAGTTTAGGGGTCCGCGTCAATGAGCAGTTCTTC. It encodes CASSLGVRVNEQFF.

The chain has TRBV9 and TRBJ1-1; D is perhaps TRBD1 (5 bases). V shed 4 bases and J shed 5 bases, with 12 bases lying between them. Per the germline V gene, CDR1 is SGDLS and CDR2 is YYNGEE. The CDR3 covers 13 residues. CDR3 DNA: TGTGCCAGCAGCCCAGGCGGGGGGACTGAAGCTTTCTTT. It yields the protein CASSPGGGTEAFF.